The clone carrying this T cell receptor (beta chain) has only one observation. The sample comes from a study of T cells in localized non-small cell lung cancer. Sequencing was performed with immunoSEQ multiplex PCR; in TCRdb, only in-frame clones are kept and a portion is missing. The sample yields 2,500 to 3,000 clones, approximately 24% seen once. The source material was lung tumor tissue, sampled before any cancer treatment. The receptor's source is a man aged 35-75 years with stage II lung adenocarcinoma.

CDR3 bases: TGTGCTAGTGCCGCGGCGGGGCAGGGAGGCCAGCCCCAGCATTTT. It codes for CASAAAGQGGQPQHF. The rearrangement joins TRBV12-5 to TRBJ1-5, with TRBD1 as a possible D gene (5 bases). The CDR3 runs to 15 residues. Between the trimmed V and J ends, which lost 7 bases and 7 bases, there was a span of 20 bases. Looked up from germline, CDR1 is LGHNT and CDR2 is FRNRAP.